The entry that follows covers one TCR beta chain sequence. This clonotype was recorded many times. Its antigen is not yet known. Per-nucleotide qualities are absent, and no much larger clonotype sits a single base away. The sample is drawn from a study of patients and donors after allogeneic stem cell transplantation (dated by TCRdb to 2020 to 2021). V and J are trimmed by 4 bases and 4 bases, and the gene matches miss 3 bases of the junction. Per the germline V gene, KGHDR is the CDR1 and SFDVKD is the CDR2. The CDR3 runs 16 residues from the cysteine to the phenylalanine. Here the CDR3 DNA is all that survives: 48 bases in frame from base 1. Library creation used RT-PCR. The data were produced on a NextSeq 550. The public sequencing data were trimmed at Q25 with fastp and processed into clonotypes with MiXCR by TCRdb, which kept only in-frame beta chains. Each CDR3 protein appears once, grouped with its most common genes and DNA. The sample table lists 200,000 to 250,000 distinct CDR3 sequences, about 14% of them with a count of one. Around a tenth of the sample belongs to the ten largest clones.

The receptor was isolated from a human donor who was either an allogeneic HSCT recipient or a stem cell or donor lymphocyte infusion donor (not recorded which). It is not recorded whose cells these are; they may come from a transplant donor. Sequencing used blood, either unsorted or a sorted T cell fraction (not recorded which). Here the chain combines TRBV24-1 and TRBJ2-1; 13 junctional bases match TRBD2. The CDR3 in this case is CATSERGLAGYNEQFF. The DNA sequence follows: TGTGCCACCAGTGAGCGGGGACTAGCGGGGTACAATGAGCAGTTCTTC.